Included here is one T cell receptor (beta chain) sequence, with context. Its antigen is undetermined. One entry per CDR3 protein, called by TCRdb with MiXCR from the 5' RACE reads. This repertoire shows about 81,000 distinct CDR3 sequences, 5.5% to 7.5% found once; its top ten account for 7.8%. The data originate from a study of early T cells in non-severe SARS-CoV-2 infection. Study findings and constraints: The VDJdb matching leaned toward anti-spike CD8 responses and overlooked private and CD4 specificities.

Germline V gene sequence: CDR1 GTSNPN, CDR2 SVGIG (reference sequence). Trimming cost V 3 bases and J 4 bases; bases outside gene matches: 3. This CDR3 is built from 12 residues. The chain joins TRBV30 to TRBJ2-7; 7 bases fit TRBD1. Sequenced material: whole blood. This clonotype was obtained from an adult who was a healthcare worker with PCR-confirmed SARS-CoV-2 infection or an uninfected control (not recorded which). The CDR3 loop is CAWRGGRYEQYF. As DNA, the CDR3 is TGTGCCTGGAGAGGGGGCCGATACGAGCAGTACTTC.